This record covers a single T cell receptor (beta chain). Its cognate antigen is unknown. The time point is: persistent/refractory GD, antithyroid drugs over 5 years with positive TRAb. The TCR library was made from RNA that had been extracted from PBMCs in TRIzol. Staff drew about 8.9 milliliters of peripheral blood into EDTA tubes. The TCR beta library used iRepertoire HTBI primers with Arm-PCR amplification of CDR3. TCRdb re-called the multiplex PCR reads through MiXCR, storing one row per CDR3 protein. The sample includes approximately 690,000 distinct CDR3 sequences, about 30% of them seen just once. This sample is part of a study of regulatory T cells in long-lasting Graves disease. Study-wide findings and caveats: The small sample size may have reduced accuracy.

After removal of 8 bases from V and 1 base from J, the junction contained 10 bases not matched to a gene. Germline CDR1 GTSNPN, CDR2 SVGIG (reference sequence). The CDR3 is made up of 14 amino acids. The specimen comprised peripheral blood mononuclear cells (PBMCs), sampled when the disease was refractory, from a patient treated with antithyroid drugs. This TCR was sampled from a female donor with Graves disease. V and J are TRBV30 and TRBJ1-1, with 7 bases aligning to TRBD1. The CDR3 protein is CARENRGANTEAFF. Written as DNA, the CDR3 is TGTGCCCGCGAGAACAGGGGCGCGAACACTGAAGCTTTCTTT.